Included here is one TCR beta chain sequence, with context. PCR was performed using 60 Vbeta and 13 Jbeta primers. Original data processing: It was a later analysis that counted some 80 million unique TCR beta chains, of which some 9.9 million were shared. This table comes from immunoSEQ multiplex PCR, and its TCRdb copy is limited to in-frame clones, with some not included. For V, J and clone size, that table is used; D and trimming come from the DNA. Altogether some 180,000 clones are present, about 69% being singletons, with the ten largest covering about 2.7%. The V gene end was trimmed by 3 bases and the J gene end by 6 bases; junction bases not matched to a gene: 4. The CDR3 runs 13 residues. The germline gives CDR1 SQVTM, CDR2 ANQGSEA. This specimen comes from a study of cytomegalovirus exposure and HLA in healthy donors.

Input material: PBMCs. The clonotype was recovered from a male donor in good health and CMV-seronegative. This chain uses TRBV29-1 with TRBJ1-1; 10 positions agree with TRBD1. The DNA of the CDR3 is TGCAGCGTTGAGACAGGGGGCAGGGCTGAAGCTTTCTTT. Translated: CSVETGGRAEAFF.